This passage covers 31 T cell receptor beta chains from one sample sequenced in a study of identical twins. TCRdb independently ran MiXCR on the 5' RACE reads; one entry per CDR3 protein. The sample has 1.5 million or so distinct CDR3 sequences; around 29% are singletons. Sequenced input: cord blood. Receptors were obtained from a newborn girl in good health.

The J gene is TRBJ2-3, the V gene TRBV29-1; D gene unclear. The CDR3 is 12 amino acids. The V gene lost 2 bases and the J gene lost 1 base, with 4 bases spanning the gap. Germline CDR1 reads SQVTM; CDR2 reads ANQGSEA. CDR3 nucleotide sequence: TGCAGCGTTGAATGGCGCACAGATACGCAGTATTTT. Protein: CSVEWRTDTQYF.

Points on this clonotype: At one boundary the junction diverges from the germline segment, which might be a read error. The gene calls are TRBV10-3 and TRBJ2-1; TRBD2 matches 7 bases. From germline, CDR1 is ENHRY and CDR2 SYGVKD. This CDR3 has 14 amino acids. CDR3 sequence (DNA): TGTGTCATCAGTGAGTCTCGGACTAGTAATGAGCAGTTCTTC. It translates to CVISESRTSNEQFF.

This clonotype occurred a few times. The chain combines TRBV28 with TRBJ2-5; D is unresolved. The ends were cut back, 6 bases at V and 7 bases at J, with 15 bases in the middle. Germline loops: CDR1 MDHEN, CDR2 SYDVKM. This CDR3 spans 13 amino acids. DNA for the CDR3: TGTGCCAGCAGCTATGAATATAAGGGGACCCAGTACTTC. It codes for CASSYEYKGTQYF.

The V gene is TRBV21-1, the J gene TRBJ2-3; the D segment call TRBD2 is taken from the table without a DNA check. TRBV21-1 is a documented pseudogene. The CDR3 runs to 17 residues. CDR3 nucleotides: TGTGCCATCAGTGAGACAGGGACTAGCGGGATCTCAGATACGCAGTATTTT. Translation gives CAISETGTSGISDTQYF.

The sample holds a few counts of this clonotype. The rearrangement uses TRBV5-1 and TRBJ1-2; unclear D gene. The germline CDR1 and CDR2 sequences are SGHRS and YFSETQ. The ends were cut back, 6 bases at V and 4 bases at J, with 16 bases in the middle. The CDR3 is 14 amino acids. CDR3 DNA: TGCGCCAGCAAGGCCCCAGGATTCAGCTATGGCTACACCTTC. It yields the protein CASKAPGFSYGYTF.

The V and J genes are TRBV24-1 and TRBJ1-1; D is ambiguous. CDR1 is KGHDR, CDR2 SFDVKD, per germline. V lost 1 base and J 3 bases, leaving 8 bases between the germline ends. The CDR3 is made up of 14 amino acids. The CDR3 region has the DNA TGTGCCACCAGTGATTTCCGAAGAGACACTGAAGCTTTCTTT. It translates to CATSDFRRDTEAFF.

This clonotype has just a few counts. V usage is TRBV10-3 and J usage is TRBJ2-1, with TRBD2 identical over 7 bases. The CDR3 length is 16 residues. Trimming took 2 bases from V and 0 from J; bases not matched to a gene: 4. Germline CDR1 reads ENHRY; CDR2 reads SYGVKD. For the CDR3, the DNA is TGTGCCATCAGTGAGGGGGGACTACTCTCCTACAATGAGCAGTTCTTC. Its protein is CAISEGGLLSYNEQFF.

The chain couples TRBV12-3 or TRBV12-4 to TRBJ2-1; 8 bases are shared with TRBD2. The V gene end was trimmed by 6 bases and the J gene end by 10 bases; junction bases not matched to a gene: 8. This CDR3 spans 13 amino acids. CDR3 bases: TGTGCCAGCAGCCTAATAGCGGGATGGGAGCAGTTCTTC. This codes for CASSLIAGWEQFF.

This clonotype was seen a few times. The chain is built from TRBV10-2 and TRBJ2-5; 8 nucleotides match TRBD2. Germline CDR1 and CDR2: WSHSY and SAAADI. This CDR3 has 14 amino acids. V gave up 5 bases and J gave up 2 bases; unmatched junction bases: 4. The CDR3 reads CASSKLAAQETQYF. DNA for the CDR3: TGCGCCAGCAGTAAACTAGCGGCTCAAGAGACCCAGTACTTC.

This clonotype was seen a few times. This chain uses TRBV7-2 with TRBJ1-1; tentative D call: TRBD1 (5 bases). Germline V gene sequence: CDR1 SGHTA, CDR2 FQGNSA. The CDR3 length is 13 residues. With 0 bases removed from V and 13 bases from J, the gap between germline ends came to 15 bases. CDR3 sequence: CASSLAPAGSGFF. CDR3 coding DNA: TGTGCCAGCAGCTTAGCCCCCGCAGGGTCGGGTTTCTTT.

The sample holds a few counts of this clonotype. The rearrangement uses TRBV25-1 and TRBJ2-1, with 9 nucleotides matching TRBD1. CDR3 length: 14 amino acids. From germline, CDR1 is MGHDK and CDR2 SYGVNS. With V trimmed by 5 bases and J by 6 bases, 5 bases remained unmatched. CDR3 in amino acids: CASSSGTGPNEQFF. CDR3 DNA: TGTGCCAGCAGTTCCGGGACAGGGCCCAATGAGCAGTTCTTC.

V and J are TRBV6-1 and TRBJ1-6; TRBD1 is a possible D gene (5 bases). This CDR3 has 13 amino acids. Germline CDR1 MNHNS, CDR2 SASEGT. V lost 11 bases to trimming and J lost 7 bases, with 15 bases between them. As DNA, the CDR3 is TGTGCCTCTACGGGACCCCTCAATTCACCCCTCCACTTT. Amino acids: CASTGPLNSPLHF.

The table lists this clonotype with many counts. The V gene is TRBV20-1, the J gene TRBJ2-3, with 7 bases that match TRBD2. The V and J ends lost 0 bases and 6 bases, in that order; junction bases with no gene match: 6. The length of the CDR3 is 14 residues. Germline V gene sequence: CDR1 DFQATT, CDR2 SNEGSKA (reference sequence). The CDR3 DNA reads TGCAGTGCTAGAGATCGGACTAGGCTGGATACGCAGTATTTT. Encoded protein: CSARDRTRLDTQYF.

This clonotype was observed a single time. The rearrangement links TRBV30 to TRBJ2-7; maybe TRBD2 (5 bases). V lost 5 bases and J 4 bases, leaving 6 bases between the germline ends. CDR1 and CDR2 from the germline V gene are GTSNPN and SVGIG (reference sequence). The CDR3 loop spans 10 amino acids. CDR3 residues: CAWGSYEQYF. CDR3 coding DNA: TGTGCCTGGGGGAGTTACGAGCAGTACTTC.

A remark on this clonotype: This may stem from a read error, because a much larger clone lies one nucleotide away. The chain joins TRBV12-3 or TRBV12-4 to TRBJ2-4, with 11 nucleotides matching TRBD2. J lost 16 bases, V lost 5 bases, and 13 bases had no gene match. This CDR3 has 14 amino acids. The DNA for the CDR3 is TGTGCCAGCAGTGGGACTAGCGGAACCTACGAGCATTACTTC. It translates to CASSGTSGTYEHYF.

V and J are TRBV15 and TRBJ2-7, with 11 positions matching TRBD2. The CDR3 runs 15 residues. V shed 4 bases and J 0 bases; nucleotides not matched to a gene: 2. Germline loops: CDR1 LNHNV, CDR2 YYDKDF (reference sequence). The CDR3 loop is CATSTGTSGSYEQYF. In DNA, the CDR3 is TGTGCCACCAGCACCGGGACTAGCGGCTCCTACGAGCAGTACTTC.

The rearrangement links TRBV5-1 to TRBJ2-7; the D gene is possibly TRBD2 (5 bases). Germline V gene data show CDR1 as SGHRS and CDR2 as YFSETQ. V lost 4 bases to trimming and J lost 3 bases, with 17 bases between them. The CDR3 covers 15 residues. CDR3 protein: CASSPYPGILYEQYF. Here the CDR3 DNA reads TGCGCCAGCAGCCCCTACCCGGGGATACTCTACGAGCAGTACTTC.

This clonotype has a handful of counts. This chain links TRBV6-5 with TRBJ2-1; a weak D match, TRBD2 (5 bases). The CDR3 has 16 residues. V was trimmed by 2 bases and J by 7 bases, leaving 18 bases between them. Germline-derived CDR1 and CDR2 are MNHEY and SVGAGI. The CDR3 region has the DNA TGTGCCAGCAGTTACGAGGGAGTAGTTTTCGGAAATGAGCAGTTCTTC. Its translation is CASSYEGVVFGNEQFF.

V is TRBV28 and J is TRBJ2-3, with a tentative D call TRBD2 (6 bases). V was trimmed by 1 base and J by 2 bases, leaving 19 bases between them. Per the germline V gene, CDR1 is MDHEN and CDR2 is SYDVKM. The CDR3 runs 18 residues. The DNA for the CDR3 is TGTGCCAGCAGTTTATACCCCCTCGGGGGAGCTATCACAGATACGCAGTATTTT. Encoded protein: CASSLYPLGGAITDTQYF. Based on the CDR3 plus reference TRBV28 and TRBJ2-3, the full variable domain is DVKVTQSSRYLVKRTGEKVFLECVQDMDHENMFWYRQDPGLGLRLIYFSYDVKMKEKGDIPEGYSVSREKKERFSLILESASTNQTSMYLCASSLYPLGGAITDTQYFGPGTRLTVL.

The chain is built from TRBV28 and TRBJ1-5; possible D gene TRBD1, 6 bases. Germline V CDR1 and CDR2: MDHEN, SYDVKM. CDR3 length equals 16 residues. Trimming took 8 bases from V and 3 from J, leaving 20 bases between them. CDR3 protein: CASSRGGRLLNQPQHF. The CDR3 nucleotides read TGTGCCAGCTCTAGAGGGGGGCGCCTCCTCAATCAGCCCCAGCATTTT. Full variable domain (rest looked up from reference TRBV28 and TRBJ1-5): DVKVTQSSRYLVKRTGEKVFLECVQDMDHENMFWYRQDPGLGLRLIYFSYDVKMKEKGDIPEGYSVSREKKERFSLILESASTNQTSMYLCASSRGGRLLNQPQHFGDGTRLSIL.

Remarks on this clonotype: Relative to the germline gene, one junction end is altered; a read error may explain this. The chain combines TRBV7-2 with TRBJ2-1; D gene ambiguous. There are 16 residues in the CDR3. Germline-derived CDR1 and CDR2 are SGHTA and FQGNSA. The CDR3 loop is CASSLDKLLLYKEQFF. The CDR3 coding sequence is TGTGCCAGCAGCTTAGACAAGCTTCTCTTGTACAAGGAGCAGTTCTTC.

V gene TRBV4-1 combines with J gene TRBJ2-5; perhaps TRBD2 as D (5 bases). CDR1 and CDR2 from the germline V gene are MGHRA and YSYEKL. The CDR3 spans 14 residues. V lost 1 base and J lost 5, with 11 bases in between. CDR3 sequence: CASSQAERLETQYF. The CDR3 DNA is TGCGCCAGCAGCCAAGCTGAGCGGTTGGAGACCCAGTACTTC.

This clonotype was found a few times. V usage is TRBV10-3 and J usage is TRBJ2-2; the D is unclear. Germline loops: CDR1 ENHRY, CDR2 SYGVKD. This CDR3 region has 13 residues. V shed 0 bases and J shed 5 bases, with 4 bases lying between them. The CDR3 DNA reads TGTGCCATCAGTGAGTCTTGGACCGGGGAGCTGTTTTTT. It codes for CAISESWTGELFF.

This clonotype was seen only a few times. V usage is TRBV7-9 and J usage is TRBJ2-7; 7 nucleotides line up with TRBD2. Germline trimming cut 8 bases from V and 5 bases from J; bases unmatched to any gene: 9. CDR1 is SEHNR and CDR2 is FQNEAQ in the germline V gene (reference sequence). The CDR3 totals 13 residues. The CDR3 loop reads CASDVLAANEQYF. The CDR3 DNA is TGTGCCAGCGATGTCCTAGCGGCTAACGAGCAGTACTTC.

In its sample, this clonotype was seen a few times. The DNA for the CDR3 is TGCAGCGCGGAGGAGGAGTTTGAAAAACTGTTTTTT. Protein product: CSAEEEFEKLFF. This sequence joins TRBV29-1 and TRBJ1-4; D not resolved. This CDR3 contains 12 residues. V lost 7 bases and J lost 7, with 13 bases in between. Per the germline V gene, CDR1 is SQVTM and CDR2 is ANQGSEA.

This clonotype has at least ten counts. The chain uses TRBV29-1 and TRBJ1-2; no reliable D call. The CDR3 is 15 amino acids. Looked up from germline, CDR1 is SQVTM and CDR2 is ANQGSEA. V was pared by 4 bases and J by 1 base, with 16 bases between. CDR3 DNA: TGCAGCGTTGGGACGGTCTTAGAAGTTAACTATGGCTACACCTTC. Residues: CSVGTVLEVNYGYTF.

This clonotype was seen only a few times. The rearrangement joins TRBV5-1 to TRBJ2-1; the D gene is possibly TRBD1 (6 bases). CDR1 and CDR2 (germline): SGHRS, YFSETQ. The CDR3 length is 17 residues. V was clipped by 5 bases and J by 0 bases, with 18 bases between them. The CDR3 bases are TGCGCCAGCAGATATCGCGGACAGCCTATCTCCTACAATGAGCAGTTCTTC. Translated: CASRYRGQPISYNEQFF.

This sequence joins TRBV2 and TRBJ2-1; possibly TRBD1 or TRBD2 for D (5 bases each). The CDR3 totals 15 residues. V lost 7 bases and J 6 bases, leaving 19 bases between the germline ends. CDR1 SNHLY and CDR2 FYNNEI come from the germline V gene. This CDR3 is CASTPGTQYFNEQFF. The CDR3 nucleotides are TGTGCCAGCACTCCCGGGACCCAGTACTTCAATGAGCAGTTCTTC.

The table lists this clonotype with a few counts. This chain joins TRBV9 and TRBJ2-1, with D maybe TRBD2 (6 bases). The CDR3 covers 18 residues. Germline CDR1 and CDR2: SGDLS and YYNGEE. V was cut by 1 base and J by 5 bases, with 22 bases left in between. CDR3 protein: CASSVYPHSGRGNNEQFF. The CDR3 bases are TGTGCCAGCAGCGTATATCCCCATTCGGGACGCGGGAACAATGAGCAGTTCTTC.

This clonotype has just a few counts. The chain carries TRBV14 and TRBJ2-2; D gene unclear. Per germline, CDR1 SGHDN and CDR2 FVKESK. The CDR3 length is 14 residues. V lost 1 base and J 4 bases, leaving 7 bases between the germline ends. The CDR3 DNA reads as TGTGCCAGCAGCCAAGTGTTGGCCACCGGGGAGCTGTTTTTT. The encoded protein is CASSQVLATGELFF. The full variable domain, completed using reference TRBV14 and TRBJ2-2, is EAGVTQFPSHSVIEKGQTVTLRCDPISGHDNLYWYRRVMGKEIKFLLHFVKESKQDESGMPNNRFLAERTGGTYSTLKVQPAELEDSGVYFCASSQVLATGELFFGEGSRLTVL.

This clonotype was observed many times. The rearrangement joins TRBV2 to TRBJ2-7, with a possible D match to TRBD1 (6 bases). CDR1 is SNHLY and CDR2 is FYNNEI in the germline V gene. V gave up 10 bases and J gave up 0 bases, with 16 bases separating them. The CDR3 has 14 amino acids. The CDR3 bases are TGTGCCACCACGAGACAGGCCAGCTCCTACGAGCAGTACTTC. Its translation is CATTRQASSYEQYF.